This T cell receptor (beta chain) was obtained from a study of blood T cell repertoires in COVID-19. Using immunoSEQ multiplex PCR, the repertoire was profiled, and TCRdb retains in-frame clones only, with some absent. The sample records some 370,000 clones, around 90% being singletons. The sequence derives from a young man with active or convalescent COVID-19. Sequencing used peripheral blood.

CDR3 residues: CSVTDTWDTEAFF. CDR3 in DNA: TGCAGCGTGACGGACACCTGGGACACTGAAGCTTTCTTT. J is TRBJ1-1 and V is TRBV29-1; tentative D call: TRBD1 (5 bases). Per germline, CDR1 SQVTM and CDR2 ANQGSEA. The CDR3 is 13 amino acids. Trimming removed 6 bases at V and 3 bases at J, with 14 bases between.